This T cell receptor beta chain was sequenced during a study of blood T cell repertoires in COVID-19. Study background: Sites in the United States, Italy and Spain provided acute and convalescent COVID-19 samples. Sources were T cells, B-cell-depleted T cells, or PBMCs; the material itself was cDNA or gDNA.

Germline V lookup: CDR1 MDHEN, CDR2 SYDVKM. Trimming removed 3 bases from V and 6 bases from J, with 20 bases in between. This CDR3 is built from 16 residues. Authors' processing steps: For nucleated cells, counts were estimated from reference gene primer amplification. Sequenced by immunoSEQ multiplex PCR; TCRdb stores in-frame clones only, minus some. D and trimming were read from the DNA, whereas the V and J calls and clone size are those reported in that table. The repertoire consists of tens of thousands of clones, with roughly four fifths occurring once and the leading ten covering more than 13%.

The sample taken for sequencing was peripheral blood. This sequence joins TRBV28 and TRBJ2-5, with D possibly matching TRBD2 (7 bases). The TCR originated in a human donor in a cohort sampled during active COVID-19. CDR3 bases: TGTGCCAGCAGTTTGGGGGGGGCGCAGGTCAGGCAGACCCAGTACTTC. It codes for CASSLGGAQVRQTQYF.